Listed below are T cell receptor beta chains from one sample, sequenced in a study of blood T cell repertoires in COVID-19. Clones were read by immunoSEQ multiplex PCR, and TCRdb kept only the in-frame ones, dropping some. The profile covers 200,000 to 300,000 clones, with roughly 76% appearing a single time and 6.5% to 9% taken by the ten largest. Sequenced input: peripheral blood. Every receptor here comes from a woman aged 80 or over with COVID-19, enrolled during active disease. Both conserved end residues are part of each CDR3. Each record gives: J gene, clone size, V gene, D gene, CDR3 protein, CDR3 DNA. The D gene is left open where the match is weak. Clone size appears in some rows only: once, few, many, or a class for an expanded clone.

>TRBJ2-6|.|TRBV6-5|.
CASSSGGSGANVLTF
TGTGCCAGCAGTTCGGGTGGCTCTGGGGCCAACGTCCTGACTTTC
>TRBJ2-3|.|TRBV5-4|.
CASSSYRAGRTDTQYF
TGTGCCAGCAGCTCCTATCGGGCGGGCCGCACAGATACGCAGTATTTT
>TRBJ1-2|.|TRBV28|.
CASSLSNYGYTF
TGTGCCAGCAGTTTGTCGAACTATGGCTACACCTTC
>TRBJ2-1|.|TRBV5-1|.
CASRNGSSYNEQFF
TGCGCCAGCAGAAACGGGAGCTCCTACAATGAGCAGTTCTTC
>TRBJ2-5|.|TRBV30|TRBD1
CAWEGASPGTQYF
TGTGCCTGGGAGGGGGCGAGCCCAGGCACCCAGTACTTC
>TRBJ2-3|.|TRBV19|.
CASSMRETDTQYF
TGTGCCAGTAGTATGAGGGAGACAGATACGCAGTATTTT
>TRBJ1-4|.|TRBV11-2|TRBD1
CASSLQTGGEKLFF
TGTGCCAGCAGCCTCCAAACAGGGGGCGAAAAACTGTTTTTT
>TRBJ1-1|.|TRBV12-3/TRBV12-4|.
CASSYGGHTEAFF
TGTGCCAGCAGTTACGGGGGGCACACTGAAGCTTTCTTT
>TRBJ1-1|.|TRBV29-1|.
CSVSRGNTEAFF
TGCAGCGTTTCTCGGGGGAACACTGAAGCTTTCTTT
>TRBJ2-3|few|TRBV4-3|.
CASSQGRGRTDTQYF
TGCGCCAGCAGCCAAGGGAGGGGGCGTACAGATACGCAGTATTTT
>TRBJ1-6|once|TRBV2|TRBD1
CASIAQGPSPLHF
TGTGCCAGCATAGCACAGGGGCCCTCACCCCTCCACTTT
>TRBJ1-5|once|TRBV6-2/TRBV6-3|.
CASSYSNLANQPQHF
TGTGCCAGCAGTTACTCGAATTTAGCAAATCAGCCCCAGCATTTT
>TRBJ1-1|.|TRBV18|.
CASSPRGGRETEAFF
TGTGCCAGCTCACCCCGCGGGGGGCGCGAGACTGAAGCTTTCTTT
>TRBJ2-5|once|TRBV4-1|TRBD1
CASSPSGQGRETQYF
TGCGCCAGCAGCCCCTCCGGACAGGGCCGAGAGACCCAGTACTTC
>TRBJ2-1|.|TRBV11-3|TRBD1
CASSPRQGSREQFF
TGTGCCAGCAGCCCGCGACAGGGATCTCGTGAGCAGTTCTTC
>TRBJ2-3|.|TRBV6-2/TRBV6-3|TRBD2
CASSYPEGLAGADTQYF
TGTGCCAGCAGTTACCCCGAGGGACTAGCGGGAGCAGATACGCAGTATTTT
>TRBJ2-1|.|TRBV5-1|TRBD2
CASSSSGGAYNEQFF
TGCGCCAGCAGCTCTAGCGGGGGGGCATACAATGAGCAGTTCTTC
>TRBJ2-2|.|TRBV20-1|TRBD1
CSASVTGGNTGELFF
TGCAGTGCTAGTGTCACAGGGGGGAACACCGGGGAGCTGTTTTTT
>TRBJ2-7|.|TRBV7-9|.
CASSFEGFHEQYF
TGTGCCAGCAGCTTCGAGGGTTTCCACGAGCAGTACTTC
>TRBJ2-2|.|TRBV6-4|TRBD1
CASSETGGNTGELFF
TGTGCCAGCAGCGAGACAGGGGGGAACACCGGGGAGCTGTTTTTT
>TRBJ1-1|few|TRBV12-5|TRBD1
CASGLVDRGATFF
TGTGCTAGTGGTTTGGTGGACAGGGGGGCAACTTTCTTT
>TRBJ2-7|.|TRBV3-1/TRBV3-2|.
CASSHQTPPRALIYEQYF
TGTGCCAGCAGCCACCAGACCCCACCGCGGGCCCTTATATACGAGCAGTACTTC
>TRBJ1-1|.|TRBV6-5|TRBD1
CASSWDRMGTEAFF
TGTGCCAGCAGTTGGGACAGGATGGGGACTGAAGCTTTCTTT
>TRBJ2-5|.|TRBV19|TRBD2
CASSIAGAGSGDQYF
TGTGCCAGTAGTATTGCTGGAGCGGGGTCTGGCGACCAGTACTTC
>TRBJ1-6|.|TRBV4-1|TRBD1
CASSQAPTGGSYNSPLHF
TGCGCCAGCAGCCAAGCCCCCACAGGGGGCAGCTATAATTCACCCCTCCACTTT
>TRBJ2-5|.|TRBV2|.
CASNREFLETQYF
TGTGCCAGCAACCGGGAGTTCTTAGAGACCCAGTACTTC
>TRBJ2-7|.|TRBV5-4|.
CASSLDRVYEQYF
TGTGCCAGCAGCTTGGACAGGGTATACGAGCAGTACTTC
>TRBJ1-2|.|TRBV18|.
CASSPPAGANYGYTF
TGTGCCAGCTCACCACCGGCAGGGGCTAACTATGGCTACACCTTC
>TRBJ1-6|once|TRBV6-5|TRBD1
CASSGTGYNSPLHF
TGTGCCAGCAGCGGGACAGGGTACAATTCACCCCTCCACTTT
>TRBJ2-1|once|TRBV28|TRBD2
CASTSLAGESYNEQFF
TGTGCCAGCACCTCCTTAGCGGGAGAATCCTACAATGAGCAGTTCTTC
>TRBJ1-2|few|TRBV30|TRBD1
CAWSSGTARDGYTF
TGTGCCTGGTCGTCCGGGACAGCGAGAGATGGCTACACCTTC
>TRBJ1-2|.|TRBV3-1/TRBV3-2|.
CASSTRTANYGYTF
TGTGCCAGCAGCACCCGCACAGCTAACTATGGCTACACCTTC
>TRBJ2-4|once|TRBV7-6|.
CASPKGDGKNIQYF
TGTGCCAGCCCCAAAGGAGACGGAAAAAACATTCAGTACTTC
>TRBJ2-2|.|TRBV2|.
CASSAGLISGELFF
TGTGCCAGCAGTGCCGGACTTATATCCGGGGAGCTGTTTTTT
>TRBJ1-2|.|TRBV29-1|.
CSVEEQLHYGYTF
TGCAGCGTTGAAGAACAGCTTCACTATGGCTACACCTTC
>TRBJ1-6|.|TRBV3-1/TRBV3-2|TRBD1
CASSQGTGDSPLHF
TGTGCCAGCAGCCAGGGGACAGGGGATTCACCCCTCCACTTT
>TRBJ1-6|.|TRBV11-2|.
CASSWRAGPNSPLHF
TGTGCCAGCAGCTGGCGGGCGGGCCCCAATTCACCCCTCCACTTT
>TRBJ1-1|.|TRBV7-9|.
CASSLAGFPRSSTEAFF
TGTGCCAGCAGCTTAGCCGGGTTCCCCCGTTCTAGCACTGAAGCTTTCTTT
>TRBJ2-3|.|TRBV27|.
CASSLEGARTDTQYF
TGTGCCAGCAGTTTGGAGGGGGCTCGAACAGATACGCAGTATTTT
>TRBJ2-7|.|TRBV28|TRBD1
CASSGTGITYEQYF
TGTGCCAGCTCCGGGACAGGGATAACCTACGAGCAGTACTTC
>TRBJ1-6|.|TRBV6-6|TRBD1
CASSYQGQGSSPLHF
TGTGCCAGCAGTTACCAGGGACAGGGAAGTTCACCCCTCCACTTT
>TRBJ2-1|.|TRBV7-2|.
CASSLLGTFPYNEQFF
TGTGCCAGCAGCTTATTAGGGACTTTCCCCTACAATGAGCAGTTCTTC